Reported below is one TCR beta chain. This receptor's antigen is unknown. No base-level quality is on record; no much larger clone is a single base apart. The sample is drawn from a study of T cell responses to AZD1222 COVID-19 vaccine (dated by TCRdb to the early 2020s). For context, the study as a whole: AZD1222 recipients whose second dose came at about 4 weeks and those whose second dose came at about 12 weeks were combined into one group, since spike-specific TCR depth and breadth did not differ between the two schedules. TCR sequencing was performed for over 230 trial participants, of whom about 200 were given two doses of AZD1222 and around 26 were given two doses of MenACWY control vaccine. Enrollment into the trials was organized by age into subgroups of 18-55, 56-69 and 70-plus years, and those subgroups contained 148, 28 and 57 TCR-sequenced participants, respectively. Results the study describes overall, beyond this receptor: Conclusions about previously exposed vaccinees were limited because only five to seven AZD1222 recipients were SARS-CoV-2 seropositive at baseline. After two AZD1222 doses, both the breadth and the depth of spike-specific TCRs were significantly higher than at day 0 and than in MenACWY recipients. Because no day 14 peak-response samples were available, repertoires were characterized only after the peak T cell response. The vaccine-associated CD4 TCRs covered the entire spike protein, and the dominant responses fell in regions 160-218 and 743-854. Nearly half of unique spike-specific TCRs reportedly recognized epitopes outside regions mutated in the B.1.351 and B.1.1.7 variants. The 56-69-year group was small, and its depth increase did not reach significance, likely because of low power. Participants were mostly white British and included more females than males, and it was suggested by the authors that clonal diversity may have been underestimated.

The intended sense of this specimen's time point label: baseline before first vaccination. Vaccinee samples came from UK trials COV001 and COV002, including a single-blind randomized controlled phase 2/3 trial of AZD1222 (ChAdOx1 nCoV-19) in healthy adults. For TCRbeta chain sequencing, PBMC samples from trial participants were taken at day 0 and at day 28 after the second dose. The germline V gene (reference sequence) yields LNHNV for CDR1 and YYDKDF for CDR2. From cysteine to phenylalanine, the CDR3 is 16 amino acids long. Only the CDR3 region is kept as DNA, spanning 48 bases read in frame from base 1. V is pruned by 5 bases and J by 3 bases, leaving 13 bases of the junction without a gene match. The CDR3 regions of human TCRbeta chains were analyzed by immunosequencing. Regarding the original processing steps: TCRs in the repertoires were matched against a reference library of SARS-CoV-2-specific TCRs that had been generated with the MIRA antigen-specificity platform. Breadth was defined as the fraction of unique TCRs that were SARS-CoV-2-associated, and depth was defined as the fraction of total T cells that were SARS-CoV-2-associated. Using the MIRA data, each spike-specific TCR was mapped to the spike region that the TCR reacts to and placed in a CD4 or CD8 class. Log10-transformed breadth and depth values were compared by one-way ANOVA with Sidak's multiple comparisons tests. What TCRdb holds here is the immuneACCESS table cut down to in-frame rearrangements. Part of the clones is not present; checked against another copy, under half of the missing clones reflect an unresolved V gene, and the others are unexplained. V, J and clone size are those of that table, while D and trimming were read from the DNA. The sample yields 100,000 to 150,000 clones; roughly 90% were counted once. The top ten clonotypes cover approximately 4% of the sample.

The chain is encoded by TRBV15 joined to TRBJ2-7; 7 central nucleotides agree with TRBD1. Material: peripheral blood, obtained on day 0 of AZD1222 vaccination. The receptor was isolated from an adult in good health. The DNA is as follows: TGTGCCACCAGCCGCTCCGACAGGGTCTATAGCTACGAGCAGTACTTC. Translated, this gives CATSRSDRVYSYEQYF.